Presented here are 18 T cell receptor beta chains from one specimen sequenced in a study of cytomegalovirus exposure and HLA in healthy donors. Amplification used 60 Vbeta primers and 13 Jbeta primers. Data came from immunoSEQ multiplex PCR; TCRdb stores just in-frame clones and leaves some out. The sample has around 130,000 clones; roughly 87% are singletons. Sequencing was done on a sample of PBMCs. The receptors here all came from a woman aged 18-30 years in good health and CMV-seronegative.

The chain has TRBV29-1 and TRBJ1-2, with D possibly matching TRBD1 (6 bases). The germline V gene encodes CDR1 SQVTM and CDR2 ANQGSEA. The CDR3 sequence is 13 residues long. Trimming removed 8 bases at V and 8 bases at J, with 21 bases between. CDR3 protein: CSSYPDSPGGYTF. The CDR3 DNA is TGCAGCTCCTACCCGGACAGTCCCGGGGGCTACACCTTC.

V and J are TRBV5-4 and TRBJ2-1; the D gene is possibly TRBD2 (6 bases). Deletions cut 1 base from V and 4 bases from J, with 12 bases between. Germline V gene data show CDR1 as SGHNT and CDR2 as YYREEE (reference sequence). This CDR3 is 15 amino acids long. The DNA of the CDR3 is TGTGCCAGCAGCTTGTGGGACTCTCTATACAATGAGCAGTTCTTC. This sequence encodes CASSLWDSLYNEQFF.

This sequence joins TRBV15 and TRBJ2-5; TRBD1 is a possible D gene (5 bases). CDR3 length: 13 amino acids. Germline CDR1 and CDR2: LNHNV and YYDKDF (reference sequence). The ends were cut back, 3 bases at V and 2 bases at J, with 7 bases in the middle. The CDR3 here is CATSRQGQETQYF. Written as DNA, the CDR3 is TGTGCCACCAGCAGGCAGGGACAAGAGACCCAGTACTTC.

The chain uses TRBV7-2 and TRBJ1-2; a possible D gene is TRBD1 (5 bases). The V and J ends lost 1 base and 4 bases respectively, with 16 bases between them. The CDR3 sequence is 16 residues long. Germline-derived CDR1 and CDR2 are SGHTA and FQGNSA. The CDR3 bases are TGTGCCAGCAGCTTAGACAGGAACATTGGTAGCTATGGCTACACCTTC. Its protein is CASSLDRNIGSYGYTF.

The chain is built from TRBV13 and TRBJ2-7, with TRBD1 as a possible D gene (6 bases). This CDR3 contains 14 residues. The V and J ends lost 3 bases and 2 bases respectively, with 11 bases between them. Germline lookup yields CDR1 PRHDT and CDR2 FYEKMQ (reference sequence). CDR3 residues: CASSFTDRTYEQYF. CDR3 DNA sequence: TGTGCCAGCAGCTTCACTGACAGGACCTACGAGCAGTACTTC.

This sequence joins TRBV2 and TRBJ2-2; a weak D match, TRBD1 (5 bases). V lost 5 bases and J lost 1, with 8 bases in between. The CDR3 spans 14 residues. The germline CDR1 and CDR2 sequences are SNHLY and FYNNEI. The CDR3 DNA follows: TGTGCCAGCAGTTCTGACAGGAACACCGGGGAGCTGTTTTTT. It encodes CASSSDRNTGELFF.

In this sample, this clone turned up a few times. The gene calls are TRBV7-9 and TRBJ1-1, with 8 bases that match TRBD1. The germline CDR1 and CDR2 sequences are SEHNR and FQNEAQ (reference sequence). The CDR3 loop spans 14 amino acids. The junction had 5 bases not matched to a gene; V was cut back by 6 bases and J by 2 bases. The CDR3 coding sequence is TGTGCCAGCAGTGAACAGGGGGTAAACACTGAAGCTTTCTTT. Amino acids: CASSEQGVNTEAFF.

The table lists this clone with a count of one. The CDR3 sequence is CASSLETGYSYNEQFF. DNA of the CDR3: TGCGCCAGCAGCTTGGAGACAGGGTACTCCTACAATGAGCAGTTCTTC. This chain connects TRBV5-1 to TRBJ2-1; 7 nucleotides match TRBD1. V shed 0 bases, J shed 0 bases, and the junction held 3 bases outside the gene matches. CDR3 length equals 16 residues. Germline CDR1 SGHRS, CDR2 YFSETQ.

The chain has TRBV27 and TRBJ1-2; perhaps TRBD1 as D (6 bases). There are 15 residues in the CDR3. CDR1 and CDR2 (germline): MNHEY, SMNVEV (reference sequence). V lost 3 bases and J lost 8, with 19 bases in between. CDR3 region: CASSFSNRVRRGYTF. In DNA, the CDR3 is TGTGCCAGCAGTTTTTCGAACAGGGTACGGAGGGGCTACACCTTC.

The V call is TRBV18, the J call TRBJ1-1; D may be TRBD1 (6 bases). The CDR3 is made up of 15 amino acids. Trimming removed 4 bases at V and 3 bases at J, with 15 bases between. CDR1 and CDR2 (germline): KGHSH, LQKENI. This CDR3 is CASSREQGWDTEAFF. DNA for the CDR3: TGTGCCAGCTCACGGGAACAGGGATGGGACACTGAAGCTTTCTTT.

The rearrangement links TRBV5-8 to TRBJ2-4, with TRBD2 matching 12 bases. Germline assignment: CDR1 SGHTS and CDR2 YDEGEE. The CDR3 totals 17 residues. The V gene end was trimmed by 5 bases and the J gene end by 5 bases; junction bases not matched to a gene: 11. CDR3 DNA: TGTGCCAGCAGGGACGGACTAGCGGGACTTTGGGAAAACATTCAGTACTTC. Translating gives CASRDGLAGLWENIQYF.

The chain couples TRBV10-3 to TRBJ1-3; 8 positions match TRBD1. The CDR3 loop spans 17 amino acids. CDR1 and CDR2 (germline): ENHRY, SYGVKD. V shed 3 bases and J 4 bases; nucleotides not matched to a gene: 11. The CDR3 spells CAISEDLRTGSGNTIYF. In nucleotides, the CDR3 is TGTGCCATCAGTGAAGATCTCAGGACAGGGTCAGGAAACACCATATATTTT.

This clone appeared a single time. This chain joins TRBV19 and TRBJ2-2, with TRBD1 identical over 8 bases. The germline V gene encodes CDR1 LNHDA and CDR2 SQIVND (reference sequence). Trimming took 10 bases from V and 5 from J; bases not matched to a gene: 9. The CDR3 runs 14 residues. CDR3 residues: CATWTGPRTGELFF. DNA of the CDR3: TGTGCCACCTGGACAGGGCCCAGGACCGGGGAGCTGTTTTTT.

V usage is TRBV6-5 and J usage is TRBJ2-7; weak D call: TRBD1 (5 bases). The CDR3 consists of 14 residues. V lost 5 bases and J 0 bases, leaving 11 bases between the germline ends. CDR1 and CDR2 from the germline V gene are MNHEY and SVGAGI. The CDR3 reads CASSATDSSYEQYF. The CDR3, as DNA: TGTGCCAGCAGTGCGACAGATAGCTCCTACGAGCAGTACTTC.

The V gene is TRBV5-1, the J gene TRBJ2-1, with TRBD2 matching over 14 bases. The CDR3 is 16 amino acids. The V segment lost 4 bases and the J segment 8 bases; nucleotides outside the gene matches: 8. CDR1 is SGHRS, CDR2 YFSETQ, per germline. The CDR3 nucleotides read TGCGCCAGCAGCCCGGGACTAGCGGGAGACTTATATGAGCAGTTCTTC. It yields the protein CASSPGLAGDLYEQFF.

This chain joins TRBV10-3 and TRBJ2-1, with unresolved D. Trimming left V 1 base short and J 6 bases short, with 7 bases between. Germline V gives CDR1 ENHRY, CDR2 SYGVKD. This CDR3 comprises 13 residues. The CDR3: CAISEFSRNEQFF. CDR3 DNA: TGTGCCATCAGTGAGTTTAGCCGCAATGAGCAGTTCTTC.

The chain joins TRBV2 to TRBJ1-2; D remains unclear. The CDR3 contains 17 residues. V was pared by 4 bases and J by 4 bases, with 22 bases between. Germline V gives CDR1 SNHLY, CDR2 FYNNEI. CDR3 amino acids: CASSGGRGREDSYGYTF. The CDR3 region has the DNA TGTGCCAGCAGTGGAGGGAGAGGTAGGGAGGATAGCTATGGCTACACCTTC.

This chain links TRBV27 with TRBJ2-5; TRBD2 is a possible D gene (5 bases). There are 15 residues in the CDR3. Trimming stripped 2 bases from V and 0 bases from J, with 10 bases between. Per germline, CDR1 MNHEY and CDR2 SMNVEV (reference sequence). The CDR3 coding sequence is TGTGCCAGCAGTTTAGGACTCAGGTACCAAGAGACCCAGTACTTC. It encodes CASSLGLRYQETQYF.